Sample share makes the clone carrying this T cell receptor (beta chain) medium-sized. These data originate in a study of spatial heterogeneity in lung cancer. Overall study context: Fewer alpha-chain than beta-chain sequences were consistently detected. An average of more than ten raw reads was observed per unique TCR and UMI combination.

In the library, each TCR cDNA molecule bore its own unique molecular identifier. One entry per CDR3 protein, called by TCRdb with MiXCR from the 5' RACE reads. Here the sample spans roughly 3,700 distinct CDR3 sequences, about a quarter being singletons. Time point meaning: sample taken at primary tumor resection. No cell sorting; template was whole RNA from tumor, lung tissue or PBMC. This CDR3 has 17 amino acids. From germline, CDR1 is SGHRS and CDR2 YFSETQ. The V end lost 0 bases, the J end lost 5 bases, and 18 bases lay between the germline ends. V and J are TRBV5-1 and TRBJ2-1; D is possibly TRBD1 or TRBD2 (6 bases each). The starting material was normal lung tissue next to the tumor, obtained at surgery. The receptor's source is a male donor with early-stage non-small cell lung cancer. This CDR3 reads CASSLELGGSGHNEQFF. The CDR3, as DNA: TGCGCCAGCAGCTTGGAATTGGGGGGCTCAGGGCACAATGAGCAGTTCTTC.